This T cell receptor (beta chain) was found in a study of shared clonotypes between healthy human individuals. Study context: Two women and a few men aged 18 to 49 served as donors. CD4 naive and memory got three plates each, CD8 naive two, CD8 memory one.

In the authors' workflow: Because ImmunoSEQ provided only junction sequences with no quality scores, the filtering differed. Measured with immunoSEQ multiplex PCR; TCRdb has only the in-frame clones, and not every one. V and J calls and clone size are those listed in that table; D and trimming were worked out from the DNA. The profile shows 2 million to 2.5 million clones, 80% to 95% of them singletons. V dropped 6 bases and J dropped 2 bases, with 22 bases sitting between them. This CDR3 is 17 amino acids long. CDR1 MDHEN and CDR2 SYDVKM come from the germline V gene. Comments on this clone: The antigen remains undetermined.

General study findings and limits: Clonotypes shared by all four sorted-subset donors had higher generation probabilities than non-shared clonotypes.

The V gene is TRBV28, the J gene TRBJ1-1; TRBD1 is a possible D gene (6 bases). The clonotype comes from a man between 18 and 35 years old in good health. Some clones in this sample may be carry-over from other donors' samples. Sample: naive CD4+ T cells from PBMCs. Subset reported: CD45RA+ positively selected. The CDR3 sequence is CASSRITGTGINTEAFF. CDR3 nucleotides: TGTGCCAGCAGCCGCATTACAGGGACGGGGATCAACACTGAAGCTTTCTTT.